This TCR beta chain was recorded in a study of blood T cell repertoires in COVID-19. As for the study in general: Whether acute or convalescent, the COVID-19 samples came from the United States, Italy and Spain. PBMCs, B-cell-depleted T cells, or T cells provided the cDNA or gDNA that made up the material.

The V gene's germline CDR1 is SGHVS and CDR2 FQNEAQ. V dropped 1 base and J dropped 0 bases, with 10 bases sitting between them. The CDR3 runs 17 residues. In the authors' methods: Reference gene primer amplification in the assay estimated nucleated cell counts. Measured with immunoSEQ multiplex PCR; TCRdb has only the in-frame clones, and not every one. V and J calls plus clone size are reproduced from that table; the DNA served to infer D and trimming. The sample lists about 180,000 clones, just under 80% occurring once. The sequence came from a man between 65 and 80 years old with active or convalescent COVID-19. The source material was peripheral blood. This rearrangement joins TRBV7-8 to TRBJ2-6; D ambiguous. CDR3 in DNA: TGTGCCAGCAGCTTAGGACCCCCGGGCTCTGGGGCCAACGTCCTGACTTTC. This codes for CASSLGPPGSGANVLTF.